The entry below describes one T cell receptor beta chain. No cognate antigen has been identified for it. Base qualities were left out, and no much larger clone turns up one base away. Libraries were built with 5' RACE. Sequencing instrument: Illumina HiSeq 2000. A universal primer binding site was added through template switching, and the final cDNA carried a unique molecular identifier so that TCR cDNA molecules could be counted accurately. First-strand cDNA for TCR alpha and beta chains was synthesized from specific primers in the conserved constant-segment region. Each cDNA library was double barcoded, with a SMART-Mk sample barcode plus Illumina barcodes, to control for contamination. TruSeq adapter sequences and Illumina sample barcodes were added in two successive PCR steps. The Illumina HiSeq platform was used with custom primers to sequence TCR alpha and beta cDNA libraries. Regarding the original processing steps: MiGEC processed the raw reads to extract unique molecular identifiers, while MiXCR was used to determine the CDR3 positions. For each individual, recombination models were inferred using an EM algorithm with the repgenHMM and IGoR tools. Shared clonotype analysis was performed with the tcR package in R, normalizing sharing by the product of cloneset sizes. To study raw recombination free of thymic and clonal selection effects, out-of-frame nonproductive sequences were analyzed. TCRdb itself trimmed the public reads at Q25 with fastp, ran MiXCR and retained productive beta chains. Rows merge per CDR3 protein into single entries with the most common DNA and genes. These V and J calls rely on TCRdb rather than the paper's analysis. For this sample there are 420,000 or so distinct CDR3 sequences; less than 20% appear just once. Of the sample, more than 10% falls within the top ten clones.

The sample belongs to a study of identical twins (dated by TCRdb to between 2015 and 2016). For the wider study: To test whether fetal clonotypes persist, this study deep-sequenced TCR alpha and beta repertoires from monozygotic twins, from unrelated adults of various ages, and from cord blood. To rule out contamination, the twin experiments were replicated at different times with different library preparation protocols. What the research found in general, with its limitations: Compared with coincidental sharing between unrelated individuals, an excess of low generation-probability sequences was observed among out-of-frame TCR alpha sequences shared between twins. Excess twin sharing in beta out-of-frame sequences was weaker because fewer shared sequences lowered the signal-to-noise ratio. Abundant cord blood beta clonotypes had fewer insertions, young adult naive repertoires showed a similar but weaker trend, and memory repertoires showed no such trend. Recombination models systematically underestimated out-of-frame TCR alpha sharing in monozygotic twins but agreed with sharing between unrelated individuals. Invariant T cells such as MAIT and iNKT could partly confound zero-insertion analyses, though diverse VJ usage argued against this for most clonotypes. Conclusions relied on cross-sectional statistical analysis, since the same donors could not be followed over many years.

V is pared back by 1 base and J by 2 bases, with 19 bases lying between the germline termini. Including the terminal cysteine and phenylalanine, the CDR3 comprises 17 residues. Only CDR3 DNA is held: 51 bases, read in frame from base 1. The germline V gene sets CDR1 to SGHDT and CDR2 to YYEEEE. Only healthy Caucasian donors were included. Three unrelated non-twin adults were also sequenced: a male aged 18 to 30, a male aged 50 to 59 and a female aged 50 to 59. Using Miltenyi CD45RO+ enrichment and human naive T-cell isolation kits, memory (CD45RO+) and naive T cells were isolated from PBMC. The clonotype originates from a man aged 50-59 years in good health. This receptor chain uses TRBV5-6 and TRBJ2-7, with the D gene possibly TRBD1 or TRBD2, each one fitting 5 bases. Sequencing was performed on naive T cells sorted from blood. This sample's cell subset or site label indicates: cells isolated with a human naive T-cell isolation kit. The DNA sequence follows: TGTGCCAGCAGCTTGCTCGCGCTCCGGGACGGAACCTACGAGCAGTACTTC. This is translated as CASSLLALRDGTYEQYF.